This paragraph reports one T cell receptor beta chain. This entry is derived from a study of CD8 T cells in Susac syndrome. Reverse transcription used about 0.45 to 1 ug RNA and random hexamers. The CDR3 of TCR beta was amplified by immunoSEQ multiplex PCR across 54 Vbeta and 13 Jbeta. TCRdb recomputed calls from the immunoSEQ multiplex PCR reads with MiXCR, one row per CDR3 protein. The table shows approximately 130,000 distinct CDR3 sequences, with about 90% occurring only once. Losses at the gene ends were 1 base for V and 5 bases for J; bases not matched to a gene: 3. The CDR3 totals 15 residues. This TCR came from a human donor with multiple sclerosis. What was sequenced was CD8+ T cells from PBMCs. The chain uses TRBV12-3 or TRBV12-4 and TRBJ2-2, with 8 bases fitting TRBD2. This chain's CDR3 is CASSLGGGKTGELFF. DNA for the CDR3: TGTGCCAGCAGTTTAGGCGGGGGGAAGACCGGGGAGCTGTTTTTT.